A selection of T cell receptor beta chains follows, all from one sample in a study of siplizumab effects on memory and regulatory T cells. Clones were read by immunoSEQ multiplex PCR, and TCRdb kept only the in-frame ones, dropping some. The sample carries some 110,000 clones, 85% to 95% recorded once. The sample was CD4+ T cells sorted from blood. Source of these receptors: a human donor in good health. Each CDR3 is given with its conserved first and last residue. Each record gives: D gene, V gene, J gene, CDR3 protein. D genes are given only for firm matches.

d_gene: NA; v_gene: TRBV7-9; j_gene: TRBJ1-3; CDR3aa: CASRPLAGGEGYAGNTIYF
d_gene: NA; v_gene: TRBV23-1; j_gene: TRBJ2-7; CDR3aa: CASSHSNRVRSSLSFEQYF
d_gene: TRBD1; v_gene: TRBV5-4; j_gene: TRBJ2-5; CDR3aa: CASSTGTGVETQYF
d_gene: NA; v_gene: TRBV12-5; j_gene: TRBJ2-1; CDR3aa: CAESGVNNEQFF
d_gene: TRBD1; v_gene: TRBV18; j_gene: TRBJ2-1; CDR3aa: CASSPRTGTNNEQFF
d_gene: NA; v_gene: TRBV10-3; j_gene: TRBJ2-5; CDR3aa: CAISRGGAPDTQYF
d_gene: NA; v_gene: TRBV6-6; j_gene: TRBJ1-2; CDR3aa: CASSTGPVLYYGYTF
d_gene: TRBD1; v_gene: TRBV11-3; j_gene: TRBJ1-2; CDR3aa: CASSADRDYGYTF
d_gene: NA; v_gene: TRBV9; j_gene: TRBJ1-2; CDR3aa: CASSVGTGPNRYGYTF
d_gene: NA; v_gene: TRBV4-3; j_gene: TRBJ2-7; CDR3aa: CASSLGRGASGSYYEQYF
d_gene: NA; v_gene: TRBV5-1; j_gene: TRBJ2-2; CDR3aa: CASSLAAGANTGELFF
d_gene: TRBD2; v_gene: TRBV9; j_gene: TRBJ2-5; CDR3aa: CASSTTGLAVQETQYF
d_gene: NA; v_gene: TRBV7-6; j_gene: TRBJ2-5; CDR3aa: CASSLAVAPQETQYF
d_gene: TRBD2; v_gene: TRBV7-3; j_gene: TRBJ2-2; CDR3aa: CASSRKAGLAGDRNTGELFF
d_gene: TRBD2; v_gene: TRBV18; j_gene: TRBJ2-3; CDR3aa: CASSITSGRGDF
d_gene: TRBD1; v_gene: TRBV2; j_gene: TRBJ1-1; CDR3aa: CASSVDRGSEAFF
d_gene: TRBD1; v_gene: TRBV18; j_gene: TRBJ2-7; CDR3aa: CASSPRTGASYEQYF